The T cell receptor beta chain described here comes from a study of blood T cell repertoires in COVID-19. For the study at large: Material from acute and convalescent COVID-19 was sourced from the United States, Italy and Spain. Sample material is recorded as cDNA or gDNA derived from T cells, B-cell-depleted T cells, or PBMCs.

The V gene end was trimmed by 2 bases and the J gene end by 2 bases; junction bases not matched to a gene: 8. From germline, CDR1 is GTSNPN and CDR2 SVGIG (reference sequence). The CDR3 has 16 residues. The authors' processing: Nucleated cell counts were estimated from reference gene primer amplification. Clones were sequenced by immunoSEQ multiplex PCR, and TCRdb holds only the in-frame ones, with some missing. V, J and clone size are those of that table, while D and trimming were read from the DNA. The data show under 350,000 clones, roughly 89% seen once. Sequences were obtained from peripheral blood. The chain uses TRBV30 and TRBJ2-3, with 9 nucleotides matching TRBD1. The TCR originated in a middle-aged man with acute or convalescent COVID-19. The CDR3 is CAWSHDTGGNTDTQYF. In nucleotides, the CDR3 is TGTGCCTGGAGTCATGATACAGGGGGCAACACAGATACGCAGTATTTT.